A single T cell receptor (beta chain) is shown here with its context. The CDR3 totals 13 residues. V was pared by 4 bases and J by 6 bases, with 11 bases between. This sample stems from a study of brain T cells in children with intractable seizures. Clones were read by immunoSEQ multiplex PCR, and TCRdb kept only the in-frame ones, dropping some. The table has about 22,000 clones, roughly 92% seen once. This receptor was obtained from a boy younger than 18 with focal cortical dysplasia and intractable seizures. The V gene is TRBV12-3 or TRBV12-4, the J gene TRBJ2-3, with D possibly being TRBD1 or TRBD2 (5 bases each). The material was peripheral blood, obtained at surgery. CDR3 in DNA: TGTGCCAGCAGTTCAGGGAGCAGGGATACGCAGTATTTT. Translated: CASSSGSRDTQYF.